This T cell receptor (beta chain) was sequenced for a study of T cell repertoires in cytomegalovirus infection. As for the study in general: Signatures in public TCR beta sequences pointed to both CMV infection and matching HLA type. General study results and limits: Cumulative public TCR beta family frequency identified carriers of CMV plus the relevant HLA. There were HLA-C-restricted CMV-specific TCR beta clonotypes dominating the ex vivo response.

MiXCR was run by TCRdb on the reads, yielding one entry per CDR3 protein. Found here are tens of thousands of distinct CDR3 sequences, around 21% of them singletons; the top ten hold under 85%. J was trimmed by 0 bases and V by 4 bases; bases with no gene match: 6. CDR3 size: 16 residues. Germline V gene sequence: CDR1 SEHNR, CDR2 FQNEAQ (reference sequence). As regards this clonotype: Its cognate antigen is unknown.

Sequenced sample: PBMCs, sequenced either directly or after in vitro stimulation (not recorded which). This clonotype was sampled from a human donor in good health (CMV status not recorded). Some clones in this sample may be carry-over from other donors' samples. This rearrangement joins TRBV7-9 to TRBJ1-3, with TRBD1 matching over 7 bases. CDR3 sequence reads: CASSSYTGASGNTIYF. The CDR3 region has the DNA TGTGCCAGCAGCTCTTATACAGGGGCCTCTGGAAACACCATATATTTT.